This T cell receptor (beta chain) was captured in a study of blood T cell repertoires in COVID-19. Sequencing used immunoSEQ multiplex PCR; TCRdb keeps in-frame clones, though not all of them. The data hold hundreds of thousands of clones, with approximately 84% observed a single time. The CDR3 is 12 amino acids. Trimming cost V 8 bases and J 3 bases; bases outside gene matches: 4. The germline CDR1 and CDR2 sequences are MGHDK and SYGVNS. The gene calls are TRBV25-1 and TRBJ2-7, with TRBD2 identical over 7 bases. The sequence was collected from a man under 40 who had recovered from COVID-19. What was sequenced was PBMCs or T cells enriched from blood (not recorded which). CDR3 coding DNA: TGTGCCAGCTCGTGGGGGGGCTACGAGCAGTACTTC. Its protein is CASSWGGYEQYF.